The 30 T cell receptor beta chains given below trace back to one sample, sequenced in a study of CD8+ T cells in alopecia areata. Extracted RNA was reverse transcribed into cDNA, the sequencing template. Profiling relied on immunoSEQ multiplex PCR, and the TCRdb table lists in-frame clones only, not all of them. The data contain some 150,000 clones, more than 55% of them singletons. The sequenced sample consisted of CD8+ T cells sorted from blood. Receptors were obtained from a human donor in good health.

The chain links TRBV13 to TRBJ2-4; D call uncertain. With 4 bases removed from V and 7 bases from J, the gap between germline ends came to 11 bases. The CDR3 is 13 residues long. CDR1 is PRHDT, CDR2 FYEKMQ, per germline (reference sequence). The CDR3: CASSSRGRNIQYF. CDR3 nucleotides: TGTGCCAGCAGCTCCCGTGGCCGGAACATTCAGTACTTC.

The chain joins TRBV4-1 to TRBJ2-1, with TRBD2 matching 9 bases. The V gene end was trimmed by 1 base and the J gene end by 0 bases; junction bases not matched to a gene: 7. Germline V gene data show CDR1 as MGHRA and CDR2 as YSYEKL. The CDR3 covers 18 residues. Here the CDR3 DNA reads TGCGCCAGCAGCCAAGTTTTGAGACTAGCGGACTCCTACAATGAGCAGTTCTTC. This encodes CASSQVLRLADSYNEQFF.

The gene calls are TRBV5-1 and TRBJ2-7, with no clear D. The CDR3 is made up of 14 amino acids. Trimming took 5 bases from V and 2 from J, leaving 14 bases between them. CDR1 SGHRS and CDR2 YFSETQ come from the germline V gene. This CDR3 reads CASRPSATTYEQYF. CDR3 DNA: TGCGCCAGCAGACCCTCGGCGACAACCTACGAGCAGTACTTC.

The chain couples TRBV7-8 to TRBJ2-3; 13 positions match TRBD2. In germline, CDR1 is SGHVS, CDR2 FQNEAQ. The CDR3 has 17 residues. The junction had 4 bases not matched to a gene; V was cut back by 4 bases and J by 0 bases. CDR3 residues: CASSSGTSGESTDTQYF. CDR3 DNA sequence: TGTGCCAGCAGCTCCGGGACTAGCGGGGAAAGCACAGATACGCAGTATTTT.

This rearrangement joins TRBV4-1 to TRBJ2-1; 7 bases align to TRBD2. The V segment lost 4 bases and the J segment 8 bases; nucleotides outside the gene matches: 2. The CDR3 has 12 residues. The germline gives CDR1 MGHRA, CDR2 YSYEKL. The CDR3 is CASSPREDEQFF. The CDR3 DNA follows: TGCGCCAGCAGCCCACGGGAGGATGAGCAGTTCTTC.

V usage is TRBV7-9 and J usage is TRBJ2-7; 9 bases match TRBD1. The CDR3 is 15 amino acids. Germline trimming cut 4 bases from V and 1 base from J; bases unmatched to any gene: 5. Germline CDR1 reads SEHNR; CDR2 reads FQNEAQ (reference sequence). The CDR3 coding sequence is TGTGCCAGCAGCTCCGGACAGGGGATTTCCTACGAGCAGTACTTC. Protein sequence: CASSSGQGISYEQYF.

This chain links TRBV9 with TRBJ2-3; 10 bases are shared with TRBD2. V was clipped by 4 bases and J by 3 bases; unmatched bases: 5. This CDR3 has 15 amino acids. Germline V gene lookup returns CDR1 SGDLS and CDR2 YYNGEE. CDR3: CASSPTSGETDTQYF. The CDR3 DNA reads TGTGCCAGCAGCCCCACTAGCGGGGAGACAGATACGCAGTATTTT.

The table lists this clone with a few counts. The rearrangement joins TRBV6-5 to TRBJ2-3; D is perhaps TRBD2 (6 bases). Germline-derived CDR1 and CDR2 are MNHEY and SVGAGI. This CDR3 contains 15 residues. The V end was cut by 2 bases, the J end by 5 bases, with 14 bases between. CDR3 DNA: TGTGCCAGCAGTTACATCAGGGTGGGGGGAGATACGCAGTATTTT. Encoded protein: CASSYIRVGGDTQYF.

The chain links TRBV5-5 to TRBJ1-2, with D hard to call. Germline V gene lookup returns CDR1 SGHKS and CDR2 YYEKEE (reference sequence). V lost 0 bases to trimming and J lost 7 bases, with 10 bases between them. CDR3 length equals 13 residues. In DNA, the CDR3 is TGTGCCAGCAGCTTGGGGCACCCTCTTGGCTACACCTTC. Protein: CASSLGHPLGYTF.

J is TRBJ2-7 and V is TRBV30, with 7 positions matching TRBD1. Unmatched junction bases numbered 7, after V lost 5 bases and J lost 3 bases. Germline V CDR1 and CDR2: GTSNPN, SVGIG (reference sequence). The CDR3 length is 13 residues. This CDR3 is CAWAKGQSYEQYF. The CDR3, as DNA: TGTGCCTGGGCTAAGGGACAGAGCTACGAGCAGTACTTC.

In DNA form, the CDR3 reads TGTGCCACCTCAAACGGGGACAGGGTCGCTTTCTTT. Residues: CATSNGDRVAFF. V usage is TRBV2 and J usage is TRBJ1-1, with 9 bases that match TRBD1. Per the germline V gene, CDR1 is SNHLY and CDR2 is FYNNEI. With 10 bases clipped from V and 11 bases from J, the junction kept 11 bases outside the gene matches. This CDR3 region has 12 residues.

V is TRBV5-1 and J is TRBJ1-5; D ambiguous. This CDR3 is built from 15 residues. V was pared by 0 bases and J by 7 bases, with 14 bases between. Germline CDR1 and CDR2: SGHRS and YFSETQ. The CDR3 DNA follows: TGCGCCAGCAGCTTGGTACCCTCTGCCGGGCAGCCCCAGCATTTT. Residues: CASSLVPSAGQPQHF.

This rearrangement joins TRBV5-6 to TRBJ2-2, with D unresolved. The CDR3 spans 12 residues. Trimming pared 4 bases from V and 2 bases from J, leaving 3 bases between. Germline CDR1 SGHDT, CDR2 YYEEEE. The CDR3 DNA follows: TGTGCCAGCAGCGTAAACACCGGGGAGCTGTTTTTT. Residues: CASSVNTGELFF.

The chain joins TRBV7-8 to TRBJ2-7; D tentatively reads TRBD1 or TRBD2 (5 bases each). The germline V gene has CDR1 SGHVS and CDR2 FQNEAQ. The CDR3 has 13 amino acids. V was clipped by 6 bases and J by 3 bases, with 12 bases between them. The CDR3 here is CASRTGTNYEQYF. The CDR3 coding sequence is TGTGCCAGCAGGACCGGGACCAACTACGAGCAGTACTTC. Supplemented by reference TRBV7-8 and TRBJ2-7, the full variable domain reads GAGVSQSPRYKVAKRGQDVALRCDPISGHVSLFWYQQALGQGPEFLTYFQNEAQLDKSGLPSDRFFAERPEGSVSTLKIQRTQQEDSAVYLCASRTGTNYEQYFGPGTRLTVT.

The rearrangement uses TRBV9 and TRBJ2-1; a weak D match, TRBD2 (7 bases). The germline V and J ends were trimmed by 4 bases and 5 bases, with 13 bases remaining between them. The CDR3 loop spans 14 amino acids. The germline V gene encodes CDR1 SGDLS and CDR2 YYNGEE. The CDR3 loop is CASSQGGRDNEQFF. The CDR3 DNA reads TGTGCCAGCAGCCAAGGGGGGAGGGACAATGAGCAGTTCTTC.

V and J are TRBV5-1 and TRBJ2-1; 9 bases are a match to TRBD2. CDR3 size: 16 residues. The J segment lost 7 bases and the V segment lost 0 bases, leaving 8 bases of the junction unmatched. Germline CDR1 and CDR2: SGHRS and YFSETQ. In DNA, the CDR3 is TGCGCCAGCAGCTTGGCCCAAGCGGGAGGATGGAATGAGCAGTTCTTC. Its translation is CASSLAQAGGWNEQFF.

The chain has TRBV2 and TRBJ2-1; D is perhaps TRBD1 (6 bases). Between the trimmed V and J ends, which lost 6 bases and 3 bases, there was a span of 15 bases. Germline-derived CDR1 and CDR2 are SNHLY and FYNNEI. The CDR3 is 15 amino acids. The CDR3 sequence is CASSLPGHLYNEQFF. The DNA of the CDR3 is TGTGCCAGCAGCCTCCCGGGACACCTCTACAATGAGCAGTTCTTC.

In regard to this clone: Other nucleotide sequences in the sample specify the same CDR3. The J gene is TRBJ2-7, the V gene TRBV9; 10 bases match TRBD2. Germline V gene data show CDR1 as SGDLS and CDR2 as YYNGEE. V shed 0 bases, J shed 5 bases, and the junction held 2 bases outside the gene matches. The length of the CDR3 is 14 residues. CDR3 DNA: TGTGCCAGCAGCGTAGTAGCGGGAGGAGACGAGCAGTACTTC. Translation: CASSVVAGGDEQYF.

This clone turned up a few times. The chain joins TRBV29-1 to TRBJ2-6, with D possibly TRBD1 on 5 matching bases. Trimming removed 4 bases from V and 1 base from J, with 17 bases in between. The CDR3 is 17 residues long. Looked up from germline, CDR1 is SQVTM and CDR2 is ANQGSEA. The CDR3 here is CSVGSRASSSGANVLTF. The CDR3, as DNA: TGCAGCGTTGGCAGCAGGGCCTCCTCGTCTGGGGCCAACGTCCTGACTTTC.

CDR3: CASAITSSYNEQFF. CDR3 sequence (DNA): TGTGCCAGCGCTATTACTAGCTCCTACAATGAGCAGTTCTTC. The chain links TRBV27 to TRBJ2-1; perhaps TRBD2 as D (5 bases). Germline V gene lookup returns CDR1 MNHEY and CDR2 SMNVEV (reference sequence). The CDR3 has 14 amino acids. V was trimmed by 8 bases and J by 0 bases, leaving 11 bases between them.

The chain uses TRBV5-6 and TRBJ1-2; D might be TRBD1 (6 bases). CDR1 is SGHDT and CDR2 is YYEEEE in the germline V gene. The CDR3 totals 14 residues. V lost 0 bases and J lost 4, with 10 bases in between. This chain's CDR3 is CASSLDRVGYGYTF. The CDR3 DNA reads TGTGCCAGCAGCTTGGACAGGGTGGGCTATGGCTACACCTTC.

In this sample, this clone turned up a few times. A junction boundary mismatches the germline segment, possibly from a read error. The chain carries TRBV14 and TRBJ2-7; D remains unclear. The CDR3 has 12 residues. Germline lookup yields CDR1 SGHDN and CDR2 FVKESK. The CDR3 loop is CASSQDRGSLHF. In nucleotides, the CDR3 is TGTGCCAGCAGCCAAGATCGAGGTAGCTTGCACTTC.

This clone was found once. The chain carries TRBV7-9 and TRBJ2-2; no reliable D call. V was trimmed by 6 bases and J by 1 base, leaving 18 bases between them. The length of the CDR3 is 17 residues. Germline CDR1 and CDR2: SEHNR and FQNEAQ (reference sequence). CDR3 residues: CASSPAGSRGNTGELFF. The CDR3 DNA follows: TGTGCCAGCAGTCCCGCAGGCAGTCGTGGGAACACCGGGGAGCTGTTTTTT.

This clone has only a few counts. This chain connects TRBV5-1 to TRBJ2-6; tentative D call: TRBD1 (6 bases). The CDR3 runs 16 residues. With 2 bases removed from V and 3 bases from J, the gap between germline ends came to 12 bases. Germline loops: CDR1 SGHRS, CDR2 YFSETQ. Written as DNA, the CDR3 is TGCGCCAGCAGCTTATTTGGGGGCAGTGGGGCCAACGTCCTGACTTTC. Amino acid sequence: CASSLFGGSGANVLTF.

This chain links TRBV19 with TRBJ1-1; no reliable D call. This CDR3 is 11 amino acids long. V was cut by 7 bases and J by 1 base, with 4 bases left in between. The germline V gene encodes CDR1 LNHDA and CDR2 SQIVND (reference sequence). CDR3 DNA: TGTGCCAGTATAGCGAACACTGAAGCTTTCTTT. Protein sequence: CASIANTEAFF.

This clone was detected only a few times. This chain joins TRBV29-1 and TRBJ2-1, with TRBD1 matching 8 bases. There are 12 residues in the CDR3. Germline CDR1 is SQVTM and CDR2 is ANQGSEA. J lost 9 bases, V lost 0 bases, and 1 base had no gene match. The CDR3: CSVEDRGREQFF. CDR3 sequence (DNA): TGCAGCGTTGAAGACAGGGGGCGTGAGCAGTTCTTC.

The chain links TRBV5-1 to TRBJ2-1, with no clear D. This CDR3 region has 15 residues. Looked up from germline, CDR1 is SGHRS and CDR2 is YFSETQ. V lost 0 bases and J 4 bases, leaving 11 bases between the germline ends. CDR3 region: CASSLEFPGYNEQFF. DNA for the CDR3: TGCGCCAGCAGCTTGGAGTTCCCTGGGTACAATGAGCAGTTCTTC.

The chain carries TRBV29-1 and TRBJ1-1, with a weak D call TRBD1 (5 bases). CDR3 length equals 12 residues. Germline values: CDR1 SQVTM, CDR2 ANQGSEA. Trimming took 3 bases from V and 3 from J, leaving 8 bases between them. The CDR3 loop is CSVDGGDTEAFF. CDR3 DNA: TGCAGCGTTGACGGGGGTGACACTGAAGCTTTCTTT.

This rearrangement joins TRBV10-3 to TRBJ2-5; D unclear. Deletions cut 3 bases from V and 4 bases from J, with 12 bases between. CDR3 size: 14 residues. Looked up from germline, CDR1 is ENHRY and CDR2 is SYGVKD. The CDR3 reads CAISEGNTRETQYF. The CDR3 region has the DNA TGTGCCATCAGTGAAGGGAACACCAGAGAGACCCAGTACTTC.

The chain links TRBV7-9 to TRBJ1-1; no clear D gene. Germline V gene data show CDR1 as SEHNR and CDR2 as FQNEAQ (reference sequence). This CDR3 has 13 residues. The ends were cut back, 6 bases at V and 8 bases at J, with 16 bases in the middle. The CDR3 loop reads CASSPPGQEEAFF. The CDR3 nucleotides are TGTGCCAGCAGTCCACCGGGCCAGGAAGAAGCTTTCTTT.